This TCR beta chain was sequenced during a study of T-cell memory formation after mild COVID-19. From germline, CDR1 is LGHNT and CDR2 FRNRAP. This CDR3 has 16 residues. V was pared by 3 bases and J by 8 bases, with 13 bases of the junction left unmatched. One entry per CDR3 protein results from TCRdb running MiXCR on the 5' RACE reads. The table includes around 140,000 distinct CDR3 sequences, roughly a quarter detected once. The V gene is TRBV12-5, the J gene TRBJ2-1; 7 bases are a match to TRBD2. Sequencing was carried out using PBMCs or a T cell subset sorted from them (not recorded which). The receptor's source is an adult woman who had mild COVID-19 (a few samples of this study predate the infection). Cell type and time point are not known. In nucleotides, the CDR3 is TGTGCTAGTGGTTTCGAGATAGCGGGCCTGAGGGATGAGCAGTTCTTC. It translates to CASGFEIAGLRDEQFF.